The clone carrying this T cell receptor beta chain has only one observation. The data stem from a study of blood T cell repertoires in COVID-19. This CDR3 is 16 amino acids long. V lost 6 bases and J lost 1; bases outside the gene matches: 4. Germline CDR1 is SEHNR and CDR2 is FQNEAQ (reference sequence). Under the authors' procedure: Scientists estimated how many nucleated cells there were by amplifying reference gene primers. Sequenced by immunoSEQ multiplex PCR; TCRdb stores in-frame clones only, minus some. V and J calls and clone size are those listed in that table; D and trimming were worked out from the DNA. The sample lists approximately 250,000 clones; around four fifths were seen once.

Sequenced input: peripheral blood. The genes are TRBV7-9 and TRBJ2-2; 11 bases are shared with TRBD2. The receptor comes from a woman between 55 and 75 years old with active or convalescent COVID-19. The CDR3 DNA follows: TGTGCCAGCAGGGAGACTAGCGGGATGAACACCGGGGAGCTGTTTTTT. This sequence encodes CASRETSGMNTGELFF.